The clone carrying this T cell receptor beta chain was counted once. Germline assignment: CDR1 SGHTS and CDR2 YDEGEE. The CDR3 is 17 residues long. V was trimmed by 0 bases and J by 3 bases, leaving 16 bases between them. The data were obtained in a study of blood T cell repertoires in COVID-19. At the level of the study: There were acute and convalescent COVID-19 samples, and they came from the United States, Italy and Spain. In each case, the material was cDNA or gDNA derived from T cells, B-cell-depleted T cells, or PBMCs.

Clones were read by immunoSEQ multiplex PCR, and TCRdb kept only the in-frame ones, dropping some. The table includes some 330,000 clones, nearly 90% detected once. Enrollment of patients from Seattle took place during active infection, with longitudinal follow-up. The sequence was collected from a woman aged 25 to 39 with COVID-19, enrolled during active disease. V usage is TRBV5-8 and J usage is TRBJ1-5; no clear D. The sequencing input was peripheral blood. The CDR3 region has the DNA TGTGCCAGCAGCTTGGGGTTGTGGGGAGGCCCCAATCAGCCCCAGCATTTT. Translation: CASSLGLWGGPNQPQHF.